The next 20 T cell receptor beta chains were all read from a single sample in a study of OX40 agonist ivuxolimab in advanced cancers. The repertoire was sequenced with immunoSEQ multiplex PCR; TCRdb's copy has only in-frame clones and lacks some. The sample yields around 70,000 clones, 65% to 90% seen once. The sequencing here drew on CD4+ or CD8+ T cells sorted from blood, taken in a trial of the OX40 agonist ivuxolimab. The origin of the receptors is an adult with an advanced solid tumor such as melanoma, head and neck, liver or kidney cancer.

This clone came up once. The chain uses TRBV5-1 and TRBJ1-3; D is undetermined. V was shortened by 0 bases and J by 4 bases, with 2 bases between the two germline ends. The CDR3 length is 12 residues. Looked up from germline, CDR1 is SGHRS and CDR2 is YFSETQ. The CDR3 DNA reads TGCGCCAGCAGCTTGGAGGGAAACACCATATATTTT. Its protein product is CASSLEGNTIYF.

For the CDR3, the DNA is TGTGCCAGTAGTATCGGGGGCCTACAAAGGGTCTCTGGGGCCAACGTCCTGACTTTC. This encodes CASSIGGLQRVSGANVLTF. V is TRBV19 and J is TRBJ2-6; D is tentatively TRBD1 or TRBD2 (6 bases each). The CDR3 is 19 residues long. The ends were cut back, 3 bases at V and 0 bases at J, with 18 bases in the middle. CDR1 and CDR2 (germline): LNHDA, SQIVND (reference sequence).

The chain couples TRBV15 to TRBJ2-7; 11 positions match TRBD1. Trimming took 3 bases from V and 0 from J; bases not matched to a gene: 16. Germline V CDR1 and CDR2: LNHNV, YYDKDF (reference sequence). The CDR3 has 20 amino acids. CDR3 in DNA: TGTGCCACCAGCAGCCGGGGACCTCGGACAGGGGGCAGGAGCTCCTACGAGCAGTACTTC. Its translation is CATSSRGPRTGGRSSYEQYF.

The chain combines TRBV5-1 with TRBJ2-3, with a tentative D call TRBD2 (5 bases). Germline CDR1 and CDR2: SGHRS and YFSETQ. Deletions cut 0 bases from V and 14 bases from J, with 16 bases between. The CDR3 runs 13 residues. The CDR3 DNA sequence: TGCGCCAGCAGCTTGGGAGCCGGGGAAGTCCGGTATTTT. Translation gives CASSLGAGEVRYF. Complete variable domain (other parts from reference TRBV5-1 and TRBJ2-3): KAGVTQTPRYLIKTRGQQVTLSCSPISGHRSVSWYQQTPGQGLQFLFEYFSETQRNKGNFPGRFSGRQFSNSRSEMNVSTLELGDSALYLCASSLGAGEVRYFGPGTRLTVL.

V is TRBV5-6 and J is TRBJ1-5; D is undetermined. Looked up from germline, CDR1 is SGHDT and CDR2 is YYEEEE. This CDR3 has 13 amino acids. The ends were cut back, 0 bases at V and 10 bases at J, with 11 bases in the middle. CDR3 protein: CASSLGLLGPQHF. CDR3 DNA sequence: TGTGCCAGCAGCTTGGGCCTCCTGGGCCCCCAGCATTTT.

The chain is built from TRBV6-5 and TRBJ1-5, with a tentative D call TRBD1 (5 bases). CDR1 and CDR2 from the germline V gene are MNHEY and SVGAGI. V gave up 1 base and J gave up 4 bases, with 5 bases separating them. CDR3 size: 13 residues. The CDR3 is CASSYYRNQPQHF. The CDR3 DNA is TGTGCCAGCAGTTACTACAGGAATCAGCCCCAGCATTTT.

The rearrangement uses TRBV2 and TRBJ1-2; 7 bases are a match to TRBD1. Germline assignment: CDR1 SNHLY and CDR2 FYNNEI. The CDR3 is 15 amino acids. Trimming cost V 5 bases and J 4 bases; bases outside gene matches: 10. CDR3 region: CASSLSTGRRYGYTF. CDR3 DNA sequence: TGTGCCAGCAGTCTCTCGACAGGGAGACGCTATGGCTACACCTTC.

The chain couples TRBV19 to TRBJ2-5, with 9 bases that match TRBD2. Germline-derived CDR1 and CDR2 are LNHDA and SQIVND (reference sequence). CDR3 length equals 16 residues. Germline trimming cut 3 bases from V and 5 bases from J; bases unmatched to any gene: 10. CDR3 in DNA: TGTGCCAGTAGTATTGAATCCAGCGGGGGGCGGGAGACCCAGTACTTC. Translated: CASSIESSGGRETQYF.

This clone was found a few times. This chain's CDR3 is CASSSGPGEQYF. The CDR3 DNA is TGTGCCAGCAGCTCCGGGCCGGGGGAGCAGTACTTC. The chain recombines TRBV7-6 with TRBJ2-7, with D perhaps matching TRBD2 (5 bases). V shed 4 bases and J shed 7 bases, with 11 bases lying between them. CDR3 length: 12 amino acids. The germline gives CDR1 SGHVS, CDR2 FNYEAQ. Filled out from reference TRBV7-6 and TRBJ2-7, the complete variable domain reads GAGVSQSPRYKVTKRGQDVALRCDPISGHVSLYWYRQALGQGPEFLTYFNYEAQQDKSGLPNDRFSAERPEGSISTLTIQRTEQRDSAMYRCASSSGPGEQYFGPGTRLTVT.

The rearrangement uses TRBV6-5 and TRBJ2-6; D is possibly TRBD1 or TRBD2 (5 bases each). Trimming stripped 7 bases from V and 2 bases from J, with 12 bases between. The CDR3 length is 15 residues. The germline gives CDR1 MNHEY, CDR2 SVGAGI. CDR3 sequence (DNA): TGTGCCAGCACCCTTGGGGGAGCTGGGGCCAACGTCCTGACTTTC. It encodes CASTLGGAGANVLTF.

This clone was recorded once. This chain uses TRBV15 with TRBJ2-3; 9 nucleotides match TRBD2. Germline loops: CDR1 LNHNV, CDR2 YYDKDF (reference sequence). The V segment lost 0 bases and the J segment 4 bases; nucleotides outside the gene matches: 8. CDR3 size: 17 residues. The CDR3 reads CATSRDPGGGAADTQYF. The CDR3 nucleotides read TGTGCCACCAGCAGAGATCCAGGCGGGGGGGCCGCAGATACGCAGTATTTT.

The CDR3 is CAISKTGRDTEAFF. CDR3 nucleotide sequence: TGTGCCATCAGTAAGACAGGGAGGGACACTGAAGCTTTCTTT. This chain links TRBV10-3 with TRBJ1-1; 7 positions match TRBD1. Per the germline V gene, CDR1 is ENHRY and CDR2 is SYGVKD. The CDR3 runs 14 residues. J lost 3 bases, V lost 5 bases, and 6 bases had no gene match.

The chain employs TRBV4-3 and TRBJ1-3, with D unclear. V shed 4 bases and J shed 0 bases, with 7 bases lying between them. CDR1 LGHNA and CDR2 YSLEER come from the germline V gene. The CDR3 contains 14 residues. The CDR3 coding sequence is TGCGCCAGCAGCCGGCAGACCTCTGGAAACACCATATATTTT. Protein: CASSRQTSGNTIYF.

The chain couples TRBV6-5 to TRBJ1-5; no clear D. The CDR3 is made up of 12 amino acids. Germline CDR1 is MNHEY and CDR2 is SVGAGI. The ends were cut back, 6 bases at V and 0 bases at J, with 3 bases in the middle. This CDR3 reads CASRNSNQPQHF. Written as DNA, the CDR3 is TGTGCCAGCAGGAATAGCAATCAGCCCCAGCATTTT.

The table lists this clone with a few counts. Other nucleotide sequences from this sample produce the same CDR3. V is TRBV7-2 and J is TRBJ1-5; 7 bases line up with TRBD1. CDR3 length: 13 residues. Germline CDR1 and CDR2: SGHTA and FQGNSA. Trimming removed 5 bases from V and 4 bases from J; junction bases left unmatched: 2. The CDR3: CASSLQGNQPQHF. CDR3 DNA: TGTGCCAGCAGCCTACAGGGGAATCAGCCCCAGCATTTT.

This chain links TRBV5-6 with TRBJ1-2; D is possibly TRBD1 (6 bases). The V end was cut by 4 bases, the J end by 4 bases, with 14 bases between. CDR1 and CDR2 from the germline V gene are SGHDT and YYEEEE. CDR3 length: 14 amino acids. The CDR3 loop is CASSGQGLGYGYTF. CDR3 nucleotides: TGTGCCAGCAGCGGGCAGGGGCTCGGCTATGGCTACACCTTC. The full variable domain, rest sourced from reference TRBV5-6 and TRBJ1-2, is DAGVTQSPTHLIKTRGQQVTLRCSPKSGHDTVSWYQQALGQGPQFIFQYYEEEERQRGNFPDRFSGHQFPNYSSELNVNALLLGDSALYLCASSGQGLGYGYTFGSGTRLTVV.

This chain connects TRBV6-6 to TRBJ2-7; 12 bases align to TRBD1. The CDR3 totals 15 residues. Germline V gene sequence: CDR1 MNHNY, CDR2 SVGAGI (reference sequence). V lost 1 base and J lost 6; bases outside the gene matches: 4. In DNA form, the CDR3 reads TGTGCCAGCAGTTACTTGCCGGGACAGGGGGCCGAGCAGTACTTC. Translation: CASSYLPGQGAEQYF.

The V and J genes are TRBV19 and TRBJ2-3; D perhaps matches TRBD2 (6 bases). Germline CDR1 LNHDA, CDR2 SQIVND (reference sequence). The ends were cut back, 2 bases at V and 3 bases at J, with 9 bases in the middle. The length of the CDR3 is 14 residues. CDR3 DNA: TGTGCCAGTAGTATATCTGGGGGGACAGATACGCAGTATTTT. Its translation: CASSISGGTDTQYF. The variable domain in full, completed from reference TRBV19 and TRBJ2-3, reads DGGITQSPKYLFRKEGQNVTLSCEQNLNHDAMYWYRQDPGQGLRLIYYSQIVNDFQKGDIAEGYSVSREKKESFPLTVTSAQKNPTAFYLCASSISGGTDTQYFGPGTRLTVL.

The rearrangement joins TRBV2 to TRBJ2-5, with D unclear. The V and J ends lost 4 bases and 0 bases respectively, with 6 bases between them. The germline CDR1 and CDR2 sequences are SNHLY and FYNNEI. The CDR3 spans 13 residues. CDR3 coding DNA: TGTGCCAGCAGTGTCAGCAACCAAGAGACCCAGTACTTC. Translated: CASSVSNQETQYF.

This clone was observed a handful of times. The genes are TRBV5-5 and TRBJ2-3; 10 bases match TRBD2. The CDR3 has 18 amino acids. Germline V gene sequence: CDR1 SGHKS, CDR2 YYEKEE (reference sequence). With 0 bases clipped from V and 0 bases from J, the junction kept 7 bases outside the gene matches. CDR3 nucleotides: TGTGCCAGCAGCTTGGTGGCTAGCGGGGGCCCGAGCACAGATACGCAGTATTTT. Its protein product is CASSLVASGGPSTDTQYF.